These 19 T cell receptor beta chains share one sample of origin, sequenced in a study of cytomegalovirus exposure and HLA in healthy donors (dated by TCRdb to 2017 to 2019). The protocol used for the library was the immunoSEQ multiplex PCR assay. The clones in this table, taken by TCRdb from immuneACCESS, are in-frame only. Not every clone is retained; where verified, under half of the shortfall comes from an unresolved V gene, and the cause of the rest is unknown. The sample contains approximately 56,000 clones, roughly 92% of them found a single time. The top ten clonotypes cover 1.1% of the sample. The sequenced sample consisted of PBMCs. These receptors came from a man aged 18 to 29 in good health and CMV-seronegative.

The CDR3 is CASFPPQVSYNEQFF. DNA for the CDR3: TGTGCCAGCTTCCCCCCGCAGGTTTCGTACAATGAGCAGTTCTTC. This chain joins TRBV28 and TRBJ2-1; no reliable D call. V lost 8 bases and J lost 4, with 18 bases in between. This CDR3 has 15 residues. Germline lookup yields CDR1 MDHEN and CDR2 SYDVKM.

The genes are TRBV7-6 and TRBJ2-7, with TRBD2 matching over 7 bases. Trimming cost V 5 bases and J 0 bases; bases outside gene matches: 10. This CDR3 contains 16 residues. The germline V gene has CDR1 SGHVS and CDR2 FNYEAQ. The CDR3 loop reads CASSEGLVRSSYEQYF. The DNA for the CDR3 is TGTGCCAGCAGCGAAGGACTAGTCCGAAGCTCCTACGAGCAGTACTTC.

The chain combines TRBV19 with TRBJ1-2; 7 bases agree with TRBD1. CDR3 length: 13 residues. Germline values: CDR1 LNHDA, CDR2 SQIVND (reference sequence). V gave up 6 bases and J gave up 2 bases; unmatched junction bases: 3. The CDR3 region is CASRMTGNYGYTF. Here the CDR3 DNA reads TGTGCCAGTAGAATGACAGGGAACTATGGCTACACCTTC.

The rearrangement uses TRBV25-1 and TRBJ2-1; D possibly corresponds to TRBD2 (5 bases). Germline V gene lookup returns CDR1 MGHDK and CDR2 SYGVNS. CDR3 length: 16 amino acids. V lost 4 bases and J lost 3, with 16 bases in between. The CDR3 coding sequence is TGTGCCAGCAGTGCTTTTAGGGAGAATAACTACAATGAGCAGTTCTTC. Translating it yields CASSAFRENNYNEQFF.

The CDR3 DNA reads as TGTGCCAGCAGCCCGGGACTAGCGACAAACGAGCAGTACTTC. Protein: CASSPGLATNEQYF. The chain combines TRBV9 with TRBJ2-7; 10 positions agree with TRBD2. V shed 4 bases, J shed 5 bases, and the junction held 6 bases outside the gene matches. The CDR3 totals 14 residues. Looked up from germline, CDR1 is SGDLS and CDR2 is YYNGEE.

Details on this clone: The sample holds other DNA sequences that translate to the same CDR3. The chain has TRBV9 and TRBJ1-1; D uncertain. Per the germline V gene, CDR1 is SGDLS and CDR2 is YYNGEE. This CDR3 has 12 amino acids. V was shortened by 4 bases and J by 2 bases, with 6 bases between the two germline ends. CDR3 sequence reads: CASSPGNTEAFF. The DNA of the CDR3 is TGTGCCAGCAGCCCGGGAAACACTGAAGCTTTCTTT.

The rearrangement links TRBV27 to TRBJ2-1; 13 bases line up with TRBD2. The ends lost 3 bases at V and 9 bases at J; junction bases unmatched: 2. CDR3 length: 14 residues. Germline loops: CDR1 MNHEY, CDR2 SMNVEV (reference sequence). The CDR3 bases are TGTGCCAGCAGTTTCCGACTAGCGGGAGGTGAGCAGTTCTTC. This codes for CASSFRLAGGEQFF.

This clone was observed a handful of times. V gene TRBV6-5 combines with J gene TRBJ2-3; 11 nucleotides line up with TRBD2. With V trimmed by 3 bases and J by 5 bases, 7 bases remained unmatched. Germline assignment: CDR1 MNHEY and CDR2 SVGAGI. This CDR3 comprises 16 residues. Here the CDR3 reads CASSYELAGEVDTQYF. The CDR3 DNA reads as TGTGCCAGCAGTTATGAACTAGCGGGAGAGGTAGATACGCAGTATTTT.

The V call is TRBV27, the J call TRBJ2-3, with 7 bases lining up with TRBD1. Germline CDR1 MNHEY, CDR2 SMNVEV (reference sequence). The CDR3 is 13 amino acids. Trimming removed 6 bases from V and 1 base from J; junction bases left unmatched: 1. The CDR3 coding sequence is TGTGCCAGCAGAACAGGGGGCACAGATACGCAGTATTTT. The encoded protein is CASRTGGTDTQYF.

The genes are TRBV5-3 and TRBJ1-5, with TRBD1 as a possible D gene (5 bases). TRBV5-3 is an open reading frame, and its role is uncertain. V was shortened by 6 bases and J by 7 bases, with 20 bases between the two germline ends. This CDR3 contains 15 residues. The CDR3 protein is CARNDPGGGDQPQHF. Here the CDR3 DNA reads TGTGCCAGAAACGACCCCGGGGGAGGGGACCAGCCCCAGCATTTT.

The CDR3 DNA reads as TGCAGCGGGGGACAATATTACGAGCAGTACTTC. Its translation: CSGGQYYEQYF. The chain couples TRBV29-1 to TRBJ2-7; D may be TRBD1 (6 bases). V was cut by 7 bases and J by 4 bases, with 11 bases left in between. The CDR3 sequence is 11 residues long. Germline V gene sequence: CDR1 SQVTM, CDR2 ANQGSEA.

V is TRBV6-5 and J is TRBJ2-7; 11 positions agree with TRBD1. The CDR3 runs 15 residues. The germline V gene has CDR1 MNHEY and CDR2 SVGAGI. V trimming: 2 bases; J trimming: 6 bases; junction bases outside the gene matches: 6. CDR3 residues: CASSYTGTGGGEQYF. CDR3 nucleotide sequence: TGTGCCAGCAGTTACACCGGGACAGGGGGGGGCGAGCAGTACTTC.

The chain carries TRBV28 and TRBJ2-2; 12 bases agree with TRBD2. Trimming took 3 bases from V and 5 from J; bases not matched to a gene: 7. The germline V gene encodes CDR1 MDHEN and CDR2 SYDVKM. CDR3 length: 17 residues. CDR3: CASSFKTSGSGTGELFF. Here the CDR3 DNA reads TGTGCCAGCAGTTTCAAGACTAGCGGGAGTGGGACCGGGGAGCTGTTTTTT.

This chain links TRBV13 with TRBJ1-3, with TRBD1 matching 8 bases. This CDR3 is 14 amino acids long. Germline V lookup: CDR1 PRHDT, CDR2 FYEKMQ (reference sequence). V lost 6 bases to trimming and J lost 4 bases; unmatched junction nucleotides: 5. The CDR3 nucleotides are TGTGCCAGCAGAAACAGGGGGGAAGGAAACACCATATATTTT. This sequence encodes CASRNRGEGNTIYF.

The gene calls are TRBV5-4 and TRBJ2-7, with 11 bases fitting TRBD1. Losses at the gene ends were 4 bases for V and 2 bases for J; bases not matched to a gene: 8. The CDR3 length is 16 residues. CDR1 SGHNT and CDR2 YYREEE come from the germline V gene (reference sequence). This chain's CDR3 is CASSHRDRGKAYEQYF. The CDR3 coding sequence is TGTGCCAGCAGCCATAGGGACAGGGGGAAAGCCTACGAGCAGTACTTC.

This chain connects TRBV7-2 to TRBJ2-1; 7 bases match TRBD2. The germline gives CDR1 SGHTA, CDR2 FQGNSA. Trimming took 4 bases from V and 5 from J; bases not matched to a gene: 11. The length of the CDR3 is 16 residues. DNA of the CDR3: TGTGCCAGCAGCTATAGACTGGGACTACCTAACAATGAGCAGTTCTTC. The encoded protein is CASSYRLGLPNNEQFF.

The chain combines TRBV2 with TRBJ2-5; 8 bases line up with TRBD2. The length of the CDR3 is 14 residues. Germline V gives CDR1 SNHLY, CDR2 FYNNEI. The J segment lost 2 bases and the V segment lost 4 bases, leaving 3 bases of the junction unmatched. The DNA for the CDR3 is TGTGCCAGCAGTGTTGAGCGGGAGCAAGAGACCCAGTACTTC. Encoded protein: CASSVEREQETQYF.

CDR3 bases: TGTGCCAGCAGCCCACTAGCGGGAGAATCGGAGACCCAGTACTTC. This sequence encodes CASSPLAGESETQYF. The rearrangement joins TRBV7-2 to TRBJ2-5; 11 positions agree with TRBD2. This CDR3 is 15 amino acids long. From germline, CDR1 is SGHTA and CDR2 FQGNSA. The V segment lost 5 bases and the J segment 5 bases; nucleotides outside the gene matches: 7.

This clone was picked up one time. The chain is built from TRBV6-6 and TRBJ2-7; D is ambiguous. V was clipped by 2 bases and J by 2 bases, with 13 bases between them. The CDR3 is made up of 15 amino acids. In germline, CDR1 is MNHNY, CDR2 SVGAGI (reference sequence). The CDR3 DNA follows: TGTGCCAGCAGTTACACCCCTTCGACACCCTACGAGCAGTACTTC. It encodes CASSYTPSTPYEQYF.